These T cell receptor beta chains were read from a single sample in a study of T cells in Graves' hyperthyroidism and ophthalmopathy. Each CDR3 protein gets one entry after TCRdb re-called the multiplex PCR reads with MiXCR. Of about 590,000 distinct CDR3 sequences detected, approximately 14% appear once; the ten largest clones hold under 8%. Input material: blood. The receptors stem from a woman aged 25-40 years with Graves' hyperthyroidism. The conserved cysteine and the conserved F or W are not part of the CDR3 here. The size field is filled for only some rows; it gives once, few, many or a size class.

>.|TRBV15|TRBJ2-5
ATSRDRDYQETQY
>.|TRBV11-1|TRBJ1-1
ASSSGPAVVNTEAF
>many|TRBV7-6|TRBJ1-4
ASSLLGRTNEKLF
>many|TRBV5-1|TRBJ2-7
ASSSSSSYEQY
>many|TRBV6-1|TRBJ1-1
ASSSGGPLNTEAF
>.|TRBV19|TRBJ2-7
ASSARRLAGGEQY
>.|TRBV20-1|TRBJ1-4
SAEGTGSEKLF
>many|TRBV7-2|TRBJ1-1
ASSLDTVNTEAF
>many|TRBV6-5|TRBJ2-7
ASSYGPGTEGYEQY
>.|TRBV19|TRBJ2-2
ASSIDLAGPNTGELF
>.|TRBV27|TRBJ2-1
ASSPKRGSSYNEQF